This T cell receptor (beta chain) comes out of a study of shared clonotypes between healthy human individuals. Study results and limitations: A reduction in generation probabilities was seen for non-shared clonotypes relative to those shared by all four donors.

CDR1 MNHEY and CDR2 SVGAGI come from the germline V gene. The CDR3 totals 15 residues. V was clipped by 6 bases and J by 4 bases, with 17 bases between them. This clone was seen just once. Its antigen is currently unknown. Positively selected for CCR7, the CD45RO-negative cells used as naive CD8 cells excluded terminally differentiated effector memory CD45RA+ cells. On sorted subsets, replicate PCRs used 200 to 250 ng DNA, or 31,000 or so T cell genomes. The assay was immunoSEQ multiplex PCR, and TCRdb's table has in-frame clones only and misses some. Altogether roughly 890,000 clones are present, more than 85% being singletons, with the ten largest covering approximately 25%.

This clonotype was obtained from a man aged 25-45 years in good health. Sequenced: naive CD8+ T cells sorted from blood. The chain couples TRBV6-5 to TRBJ2-3; D remains ambiguous. In nucleotides, the CDR3 is TGTGCCAGCAGCGTTTCTGGCCTCGCCGCAGATACGCAGTATTTT. It is translated as CASSVSGLAADTQYF.